A selection of T cell receptor beta chains follows, all from one sample in a study of T-cell reconstitution after alpha-beta-depleted transplantation in children. MiXCR, applied by TCRdb to the PCR reads, yields one record per CDR3 protein. Among about 610,000 distinct CDR3 sequences listed, about 10% were seen once. Specimen: PBMCs from the stem cell graft donor, collected from the stem cell graft. The receptors here all came from a human donor who donated a stem cell graft to a child with acute myeloid leukemia. Each CDR3 is given with its conserved first and last residue. A D gene is named only where the DNA matches it firmly.

TRBV11-1	TRBJ2-1	TRBD2	CASSLGLAKNNEQFF
TRBV4-3	TRBJ2-1	TRBD2	CASTRGGPSYNEQFF
TRBV29-1	TRBJ1-2	TRBD1	CSVDRTGGTDGYTF
TRBV29-1	TRBJ2-7	-	CSVSTMMKSSYEQYF
TRBV20-1	TRBJ2-3	TRBD2	CSARVVSGMVQYF
TRBV7-2	TRBJ2-5	-	CASSLKHRETQYF
TRBV7-3	TRBJ2-3	-	CASSSQGPGEDTQYF
TRBV20-1	TRBJ2-3	TRBD2	CSARKSSGRDTDTQYF
TRBV2	TRBJ2-7	-	CASNRDGATYEQYF
TRBV29-1	TRBJ2-2	TRBD2	CSVVRTSGSRTGELFF
TRBV20-1	TRBJ2-5	-	CSVVGGTLETQYF
TRBV24-1	TRBJ2-5	-	CATSDHDSAGTQYF
TRBV5-1	TRBJ2-3	TRBD2	CASSGEIGGRITDTQYF
TRBV20-1	TRBJ1-1	-	CSARKGLNTEAFF
TRBV21-1	TRBJ1-5	-	CASSNHHKDRGFQPQHF
TRBV15	TRBJ2-4	-	CATSRAAGIQYF
TRBV28	TRBJ2-1	TRBD2	CASTSPGLAWTEQFF
TRBV27	TRBJ1-2	-	CASSSVDSDGYTF
TRBV12-3/TRBV12-4	TRBJ1-1	-	CASSRPGVNTEAFF
TRBV7-2	TRBJ2-3	-	CASAEGGPGTQYF
TRBV7-2	TRBJ1-4	-	CASSLSRGADEKLFF
TRBV7-2	TRBJ2-5	TRBD2	CASSWVLAGEGTQYF
TRBV12-3/TRBV12-4	TRBJ2-6	-	CASSETRGSGANVLTF
TRBV5-6	TRBJ2-7	-	CASRSSGLRTYEQYF
TRBV9	TRBJ2-2	-	CASSPGSGASTGELFF
TRBV6-1	TRBJ2-7	TRBD2	CASRSTAGGDYEQYF
TRBV20-1	TRBJ2-1	TRBD2	CSAKSPSGGYNEQFF
TRBV6-5	TRBJ2-5	-	CASSYSRSQIEETQYF